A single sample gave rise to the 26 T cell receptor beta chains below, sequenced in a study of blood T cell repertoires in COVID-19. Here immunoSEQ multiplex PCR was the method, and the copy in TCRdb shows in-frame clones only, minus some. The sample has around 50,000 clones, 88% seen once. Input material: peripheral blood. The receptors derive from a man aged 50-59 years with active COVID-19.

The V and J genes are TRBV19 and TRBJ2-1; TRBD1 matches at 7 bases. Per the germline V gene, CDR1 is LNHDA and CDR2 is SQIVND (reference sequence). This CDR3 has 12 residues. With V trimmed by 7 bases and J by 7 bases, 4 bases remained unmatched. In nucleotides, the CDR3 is TGTGCCAGTACGGACAGGCGAAATGAGCAGTTCTTC. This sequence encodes CASTDRRNEQFF.

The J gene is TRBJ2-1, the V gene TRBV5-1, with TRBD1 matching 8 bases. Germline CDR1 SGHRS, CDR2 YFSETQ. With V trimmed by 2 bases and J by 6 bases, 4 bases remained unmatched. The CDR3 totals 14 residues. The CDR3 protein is CASSLTGTGNEQFF. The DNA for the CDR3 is TGCGCCAGCAGCTTAACCGGGACAGGCAATGAGCAGTTCTTC.

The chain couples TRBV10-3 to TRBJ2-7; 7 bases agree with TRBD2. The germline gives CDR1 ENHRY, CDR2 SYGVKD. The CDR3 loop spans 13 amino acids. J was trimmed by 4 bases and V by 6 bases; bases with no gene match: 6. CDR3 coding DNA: TGTGCCATCAGCGGCAGGGAGGGGTACGAGCAGTACTTC. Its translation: CAISGREGYEQYF.

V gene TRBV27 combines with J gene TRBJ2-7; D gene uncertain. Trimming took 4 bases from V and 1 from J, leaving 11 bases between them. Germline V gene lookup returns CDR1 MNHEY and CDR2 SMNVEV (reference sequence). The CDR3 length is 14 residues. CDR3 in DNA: TGTGCCAGCAGTTCCCCTAAGTCTTCCTACGAGCAGTACTTC. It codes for CASSSPKSSYEQYF.

CDR3 region: CAWSSGTLILLAKNIQYF. The CDR3 DNA is TGTGCCTGGAGTTCCGGGACTCTCATCCTTCTAGCCAAAAACATTCAGTACTTC. This chain connects TRBV30 to TRBJ2-4; tentatively, D is TRBD2 (6 bases). Trimming took 2 bases from V and 0 from J, leaving 20 bases between them. This CDR3 contains 18 residues. Germline V gene data show CDR1 as GTSNPN and CDR2 as SVGIG (reference sequence).

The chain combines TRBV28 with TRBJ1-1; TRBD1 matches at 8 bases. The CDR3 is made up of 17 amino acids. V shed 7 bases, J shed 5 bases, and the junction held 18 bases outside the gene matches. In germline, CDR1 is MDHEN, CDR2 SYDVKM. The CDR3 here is CASTAPGRGLLRTEAFF. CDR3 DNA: TGTGCCAGCACCGCACCCGGCAGGGGGCTTCTACGTACTGAAGCTTTCTTT.

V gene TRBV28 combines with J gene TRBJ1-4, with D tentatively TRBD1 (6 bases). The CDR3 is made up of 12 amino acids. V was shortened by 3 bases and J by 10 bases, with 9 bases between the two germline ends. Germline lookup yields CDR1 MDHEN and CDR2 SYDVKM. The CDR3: CASSLGRGKLFF. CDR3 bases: TGTGCCAGCAGTTTGGGCAGGGGAAAACTGTTTTTT.

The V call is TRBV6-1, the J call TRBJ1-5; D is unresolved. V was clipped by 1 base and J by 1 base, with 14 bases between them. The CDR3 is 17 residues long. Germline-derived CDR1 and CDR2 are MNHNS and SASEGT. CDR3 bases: TGTGCCAGCAGTGAAGGGCGGTTCACCGGGAGCAATCAGCCCCAGCATTTT. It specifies CASSEGRFTGSNQPQHF.

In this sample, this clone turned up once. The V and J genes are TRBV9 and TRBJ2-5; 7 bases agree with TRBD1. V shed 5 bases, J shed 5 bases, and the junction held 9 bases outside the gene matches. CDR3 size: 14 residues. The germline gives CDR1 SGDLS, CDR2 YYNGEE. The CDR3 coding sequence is TGTGCCAGCAGTCACACAGGGGTAGGGGAGACCCAGTACTTC. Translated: CASSHTGVGETQYF. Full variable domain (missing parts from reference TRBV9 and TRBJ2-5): DSGVTQTPKHLITATGQRVTLRCSPRSGDLSVYWYQQSLDQGLQFLIQYYNGEERAKGNILERFSAQQFPDLHSELNLSSLELGDSALYFCASSHTGVGETQYFGPGTRLLVL.

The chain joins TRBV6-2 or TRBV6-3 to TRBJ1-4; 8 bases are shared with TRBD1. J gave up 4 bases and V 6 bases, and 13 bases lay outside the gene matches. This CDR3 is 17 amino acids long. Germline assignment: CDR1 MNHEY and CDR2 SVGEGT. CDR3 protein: CASSPQTGAEFNEKLFF. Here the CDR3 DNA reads TGTGCCAGCAGCCCACAGACAGGGGCGGAATTTAATGAAAAACTGTTTTTT.

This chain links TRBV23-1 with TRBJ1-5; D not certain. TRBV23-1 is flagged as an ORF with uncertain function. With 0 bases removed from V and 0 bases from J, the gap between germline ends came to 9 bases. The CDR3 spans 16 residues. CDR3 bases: TGCGCCAGCAGTCAATCCCCCCAGTTTAGCAATCAGCCCCAGCATTTT. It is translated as CASSQSPQFSNQPQHF.

The CDR3 DNA sequence: TGTGCCAGCACCCCGGGAATAGCGGGAGGGCCCTCCAATGAGCAGTTCTTC. Amino acids: CASTPGIAGGPSNEQFF. The V gene is TRBV7-2, the J gene TRBJ2-1, with TRBD2 matching 11 bases. Germline CDR1 is SGHTA and CDR2 is FQGNSA. Germline trimming cut 7 bases from V and 6 bases from J; bases unmatched to any gene: 14. This CDR3 is built from 17 residues.

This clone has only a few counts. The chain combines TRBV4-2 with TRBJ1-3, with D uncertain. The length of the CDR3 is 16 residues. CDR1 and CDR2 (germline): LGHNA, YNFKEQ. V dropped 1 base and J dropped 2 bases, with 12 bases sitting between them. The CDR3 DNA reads TGTGCCAGCAGCCAAGTTTCAAATCGAGCTGGAAACACCATATATTTT. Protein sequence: CASSQVSNRAGNTIYF.

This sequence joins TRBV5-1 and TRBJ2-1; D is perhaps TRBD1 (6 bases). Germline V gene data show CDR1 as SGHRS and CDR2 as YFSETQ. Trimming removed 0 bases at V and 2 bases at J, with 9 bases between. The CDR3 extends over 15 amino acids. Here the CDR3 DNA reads TGCGCCAGCAGCTTGGAGGGGGAGACCTACAATGAGCAGTTCTTC. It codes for CASSLEGETYNEQFF.

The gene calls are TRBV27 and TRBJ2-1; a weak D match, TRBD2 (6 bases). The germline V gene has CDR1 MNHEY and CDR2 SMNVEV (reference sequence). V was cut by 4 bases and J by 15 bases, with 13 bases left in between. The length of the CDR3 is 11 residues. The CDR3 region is CASSSSGVRFF. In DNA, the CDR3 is TGTGCCAGCAGTTCCTCGGGAGTTAGGTTCTTC.

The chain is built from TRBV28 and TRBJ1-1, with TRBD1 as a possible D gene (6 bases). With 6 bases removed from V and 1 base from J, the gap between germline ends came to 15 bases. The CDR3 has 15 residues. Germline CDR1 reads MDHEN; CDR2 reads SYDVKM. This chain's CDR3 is CASRTTGQGNTEAFF. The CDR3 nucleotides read TGTGCCAGCAGAACAACAGGGCAGGGGAACACTGAAGCTTTCTTT. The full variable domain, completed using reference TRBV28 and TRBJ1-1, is DVKVTQSSRYLVKRTGEKVFLECVQDMDHENMFWYRQDPGLGLRLIYFSYDVKMKEKGDIPEGYSVSREKKERFSLILESASTNQTSMYLCASRTTGQGNTEAFFGQGTRLTVV.

The CDR3: CASSLRGGGNYGYTF. Written as DNA, the CDR3 is TGTGCCAGCAGCTTAAGGGGGGGAGGTAACTATGGCTACACCTTC. The chain joins TRBV7-3 to TRBJ1-2; tentatively, D is TRBD1 (5 bases). CDR3 length equals 15 residues. The germline gives CDR1 SGHTA, CDR2 FQGTGA. V lost 1 base to trimming and J lost 1 base, with 10 bases between them. The whole variable domain, remainder taken from reference TRBV7-3 and TRBJ1-2, is GAGVSQTPSNKVTEKGKYVELRCDPISGHTALYWYRQSLGQGPEFLIYFQGTGAADDSGLPNDRFFAVRPEGSVSTLKIQRTERGDSAVYLCASSLRGGGNYGYTFGSGTRLTVV.

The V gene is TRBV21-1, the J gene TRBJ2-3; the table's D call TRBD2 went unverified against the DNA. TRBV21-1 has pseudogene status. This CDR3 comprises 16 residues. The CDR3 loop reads CASIPPVGGITDTQYF. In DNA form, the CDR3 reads TGTGCCAGCATCCCCCCCGTGGGGGGGATCACAGATACGCAGTATTTT.

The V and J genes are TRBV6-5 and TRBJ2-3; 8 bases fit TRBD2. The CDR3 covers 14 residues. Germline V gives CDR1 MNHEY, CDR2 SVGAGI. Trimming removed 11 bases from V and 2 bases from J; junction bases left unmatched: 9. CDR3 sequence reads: CAATRGGYTDTQYF. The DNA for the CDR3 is TGTGCCGCCACCCGGGGGGGGTACACAGATACGCAGTATTTT.

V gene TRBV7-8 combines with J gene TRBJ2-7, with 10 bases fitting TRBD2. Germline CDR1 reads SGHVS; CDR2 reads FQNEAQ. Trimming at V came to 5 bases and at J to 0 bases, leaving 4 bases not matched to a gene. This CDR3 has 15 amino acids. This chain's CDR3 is CASSIIAGGSYEQYF. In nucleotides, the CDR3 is TGTGCCAGCAGCATAATAGCGGGGGGCTCCTACGAGCAGTACTTC.

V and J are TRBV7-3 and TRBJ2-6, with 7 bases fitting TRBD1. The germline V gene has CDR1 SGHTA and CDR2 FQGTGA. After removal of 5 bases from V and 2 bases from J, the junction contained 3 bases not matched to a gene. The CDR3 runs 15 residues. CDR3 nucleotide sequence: TGTGCCAGCAGCAAACAGGGGACTGGGGCCAACGTCCTGACTTTC. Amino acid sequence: CASSKQGTGANVLTF.

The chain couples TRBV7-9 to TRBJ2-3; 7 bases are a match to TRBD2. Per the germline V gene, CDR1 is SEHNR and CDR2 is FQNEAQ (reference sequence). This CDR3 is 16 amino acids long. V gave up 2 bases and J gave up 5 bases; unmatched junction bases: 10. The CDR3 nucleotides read TGTGCCAGCAGCTTATTTGGCGGGAGTTCGGAAGATACGCAGTATTTT. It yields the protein CASSLFGGSSEDTQYF.

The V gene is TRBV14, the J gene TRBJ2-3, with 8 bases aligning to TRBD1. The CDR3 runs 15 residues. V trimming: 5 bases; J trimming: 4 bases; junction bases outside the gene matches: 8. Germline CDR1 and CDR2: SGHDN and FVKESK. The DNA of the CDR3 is TGTGCCAGCAGCTCCCGGACAGGGTGGCCAGATACGCAGTATTTT. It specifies CASSSRTGWPDTQYF.

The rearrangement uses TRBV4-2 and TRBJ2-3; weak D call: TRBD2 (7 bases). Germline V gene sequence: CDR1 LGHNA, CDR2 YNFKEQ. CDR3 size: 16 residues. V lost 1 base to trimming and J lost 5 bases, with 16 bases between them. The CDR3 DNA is TGTGCCAGCAGCCAAGTTGGTTCGGGGGGCAAAGATACGCAGTATTTT. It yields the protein CASSQVGSGGKDTQYF.

The CDR3 loop is CASRQGLAPSYNEQFF. The CDR3 region has the DNA TGTGCCAGCAGGCAGGGACTAGCGCCATCCTACAATGAGCAGTTCTTC. The chain has TRBV3-1 (or the pseudogene TRBV3-2) and TRBJ2-1; 10 nucleotides match TRBD2. Germline CDR1 is LGHDT and CDR2 is YNNKEL (reference sequence). V was clipped by 6 bases and J by 1 base; unmatched bases: 6. This CDR3 is built from 16 residues.

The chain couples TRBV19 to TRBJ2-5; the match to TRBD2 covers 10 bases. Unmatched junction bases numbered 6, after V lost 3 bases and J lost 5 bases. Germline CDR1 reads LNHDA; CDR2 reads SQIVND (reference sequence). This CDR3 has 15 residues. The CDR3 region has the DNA TGTGCCAGTAGTATCCCCAGCGGGAGGGTTGAGACCCAGTACTTC. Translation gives CASSIPSGRVETQYF.